Detailed here is one T cell receptor (beta chain). This entry comes from a study of blood T cells in healthy people across ages. The CDR3 is made up of 18 amino acids. V lost 2 bases, J lost 0 bases, and 17 bases lay in between. CDR1 and CDR2 (germline): MDHEN, SYDVKM. Primers used in a second PCR of about 6 to 11 cycles were a sample-barcoded 5' primer and a J-beta primer mix. TCRdb reprocessed the 5' RACE reads via MiXCR and lists one record per CDR3 protein. Of roughly 1.5 million distinct CDR3 sequences detected, about 42% appear once; the ten largest clones hold over 3.5%. The gene calls are TRBV28 and TRBJ2-1, with D possibly TRBD2 on 6 matching bases. The receptor's source is a woman aged 18 to 35 in good health. Sequenced material: blood. This CDR3 is CASSLASGRWGSYNEQFF. CDR3 bases: TGTGCCAGCAGTTTAGCGAGCGGGCGTTGGGGCTCCTACAATGAGCAGTTCTTC.